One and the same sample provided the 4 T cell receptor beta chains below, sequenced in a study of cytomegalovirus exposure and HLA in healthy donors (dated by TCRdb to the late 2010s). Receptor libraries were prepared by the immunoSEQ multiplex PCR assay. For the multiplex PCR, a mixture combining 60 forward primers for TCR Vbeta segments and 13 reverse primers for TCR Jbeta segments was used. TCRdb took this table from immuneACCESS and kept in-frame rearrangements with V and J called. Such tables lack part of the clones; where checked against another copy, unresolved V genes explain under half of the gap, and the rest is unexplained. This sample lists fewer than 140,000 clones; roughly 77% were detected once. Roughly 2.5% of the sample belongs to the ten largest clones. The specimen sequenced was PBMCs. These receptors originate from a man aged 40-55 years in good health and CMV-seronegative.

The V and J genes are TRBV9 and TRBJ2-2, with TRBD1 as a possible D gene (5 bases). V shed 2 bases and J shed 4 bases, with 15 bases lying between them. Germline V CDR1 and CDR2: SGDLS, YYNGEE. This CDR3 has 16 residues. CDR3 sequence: CASSVRAGIVTGELFF. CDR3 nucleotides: TGTGCCAGCAGCGTGAGAGCAGGGATAGTCACCGGGGAGCTGTTTTTT. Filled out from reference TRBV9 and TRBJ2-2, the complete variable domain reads DSGVTQTPKHLITATGQRVTLRCSPRSGDLSVYWYQQSLDQGLQFLIQYYNGEERAKGNILERFSAQQFPDLHSELNLSSLELGDSALYFCASSVRAGIVTGELFFGEGSRLTVL.

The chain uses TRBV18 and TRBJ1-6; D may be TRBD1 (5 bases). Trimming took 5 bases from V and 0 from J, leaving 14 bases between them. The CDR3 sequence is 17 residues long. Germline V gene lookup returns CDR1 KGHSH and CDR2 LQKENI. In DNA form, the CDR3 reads TGTGCCAGCTCATTGGGGCGGGGGAGCTCCTATAATTCACCCCTCCACTTT. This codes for CASSLGRGSSYNSPLHF. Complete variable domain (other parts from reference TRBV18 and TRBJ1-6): NAGVMQNPRHLVRRRGQEARLRCSPMKGHSHVYWYRQLPEEGLKFMVYLQKENIIDESGMPKERFSAEFPKEGPSILRIQQVVRGDSAAYFCASSLGRGSSYNSPLHFGNGTRLTVT.

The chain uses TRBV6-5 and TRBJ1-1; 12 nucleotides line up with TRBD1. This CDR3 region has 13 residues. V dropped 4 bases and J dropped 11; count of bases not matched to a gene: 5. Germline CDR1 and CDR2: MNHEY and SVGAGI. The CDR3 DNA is TGTGCCAGCAGTTGGGACAGGGGGCAGAAGGCTTTCTTT. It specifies CASSWDRGQKAFF.

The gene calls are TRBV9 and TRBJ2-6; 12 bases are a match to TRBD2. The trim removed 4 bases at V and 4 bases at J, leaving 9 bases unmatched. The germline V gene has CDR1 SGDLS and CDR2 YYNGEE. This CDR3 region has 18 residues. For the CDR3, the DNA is TGTGCCAGCAGCCAACCCTCTAGCGGGGGGGCGGGGGCCAACGTCCTGACTTTC. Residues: CASSQPSSGGAGANVLTF.